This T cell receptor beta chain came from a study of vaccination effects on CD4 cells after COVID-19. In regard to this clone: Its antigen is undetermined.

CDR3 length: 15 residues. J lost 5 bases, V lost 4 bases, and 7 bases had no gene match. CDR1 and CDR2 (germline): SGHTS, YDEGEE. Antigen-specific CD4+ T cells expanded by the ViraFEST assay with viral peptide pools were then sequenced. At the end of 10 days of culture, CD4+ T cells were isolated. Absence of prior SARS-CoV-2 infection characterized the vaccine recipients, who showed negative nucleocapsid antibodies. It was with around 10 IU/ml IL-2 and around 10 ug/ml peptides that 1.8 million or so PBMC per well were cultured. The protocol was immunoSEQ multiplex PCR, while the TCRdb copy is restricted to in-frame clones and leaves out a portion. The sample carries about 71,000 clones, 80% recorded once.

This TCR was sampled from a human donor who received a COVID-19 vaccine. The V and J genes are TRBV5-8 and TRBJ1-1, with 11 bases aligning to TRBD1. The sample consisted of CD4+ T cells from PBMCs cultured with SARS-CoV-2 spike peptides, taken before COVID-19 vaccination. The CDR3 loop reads CASSRAGTGGTEAFF. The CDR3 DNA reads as TGTGCCAGCAGCCGAGCCGGGACAGGGGGGACTGAAGCTTTCTTT.